The source of this TCR beta chain is a study of CD8+ T cells in alopecia areata. Noted treatment: oral pan-JAK inhibitor, 5-10 mg twice daily. Peripheral blood and lesional scalp punch biopsies came from alopecia areata patients. cDNA prepared by RNA extraction and subsequent reverse transcription served as the template for sequencing. Sequencing used immunoSEQ multiplex PCR; TCRdb keeps in-frame clones, though not all of them. This table has fewer than 4,500 clones, roughly 65% appearing once. The source is a human donor with alopecia areata. The input for sequencing was skin, taken at week 24, from a patient treated with tofacitinib.

For the CDR3, the DNA is TGTGCCTGGACCCGACAGGGTAGTAGCGCCGGGGAGCTGTTTTTT. It specifies CAWTRQGSSAGELFF. V and J are TRBV30 and TRBJ2-2, with TRBD1 identical over 7 bases. Germline V gives CDR1 GTSNPN, CDR2 SVGIG (reference sequence). The CDR3 sequence is 15 residues long. Unmatched junction bases numbered 11, after V lost 4 bases and J lost 6 bases.